What follows describes a single T cell receptor beta chain. This sample stems from a study of early T cells in non-severe SARS-CoV-2 infection. On the study more broadly: Unpaired chains resulted from sequencing bulk RNA of unsorted whole blood.

TCRdb re-analysed the 5' RACE reads in MiXCR, keeping a single row per CDR3 protein. The sample lists fewer than 70,000 distinct CDR3 sequences, over 10% occurring once. Germline CDR1 is DFQATT and CDR2 is SNEGSKA (reference sequence). The CDR3 has 13 residues. Trimming pared 5 bases from V and 5 bases from J, leaving 15 bases between. The genes are TRBV20-1 and TRBJ1-1; D not certain. The TCR comes from an adult who was a healthcare worker with PCR-confirmed SARS-CoV-2 infection or an uninfected control (not recorded which). Sequencing input: whole blood. CDR3 DNA: TGCAGTGCTCCCTACGTCATGCGGACTGAAGCTTTCTTT. Its translation: CSAPYVMRTEAFF.